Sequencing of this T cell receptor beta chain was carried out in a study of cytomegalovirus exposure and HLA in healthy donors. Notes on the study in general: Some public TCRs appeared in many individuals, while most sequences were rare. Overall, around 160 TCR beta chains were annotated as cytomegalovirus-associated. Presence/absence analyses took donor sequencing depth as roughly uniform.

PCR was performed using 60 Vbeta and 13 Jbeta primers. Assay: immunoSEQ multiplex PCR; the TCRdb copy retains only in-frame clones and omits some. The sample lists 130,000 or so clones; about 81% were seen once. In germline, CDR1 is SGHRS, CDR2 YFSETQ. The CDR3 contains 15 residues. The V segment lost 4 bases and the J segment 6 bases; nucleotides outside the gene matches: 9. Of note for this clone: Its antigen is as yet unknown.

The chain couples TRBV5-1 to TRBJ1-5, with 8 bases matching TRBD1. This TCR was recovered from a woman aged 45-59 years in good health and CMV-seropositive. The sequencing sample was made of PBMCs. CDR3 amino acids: CASSRTGMVGQPQHF. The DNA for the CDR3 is TGCGCCAGCAGCAGGACAGGGATGGTCGGTCAGCCCCAGCATTTT.